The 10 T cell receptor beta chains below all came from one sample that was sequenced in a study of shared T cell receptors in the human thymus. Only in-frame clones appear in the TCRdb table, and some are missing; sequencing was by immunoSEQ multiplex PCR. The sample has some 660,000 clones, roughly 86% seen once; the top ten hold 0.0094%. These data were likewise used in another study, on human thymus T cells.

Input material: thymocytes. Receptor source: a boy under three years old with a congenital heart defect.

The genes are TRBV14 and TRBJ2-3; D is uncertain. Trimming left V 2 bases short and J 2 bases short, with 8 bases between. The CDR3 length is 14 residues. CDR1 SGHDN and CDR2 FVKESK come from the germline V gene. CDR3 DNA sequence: TGTGCCAGCAGCCAAATCCATTTCACAGATACGCAGTATTTT. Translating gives CASSQIHFTDTQYF.

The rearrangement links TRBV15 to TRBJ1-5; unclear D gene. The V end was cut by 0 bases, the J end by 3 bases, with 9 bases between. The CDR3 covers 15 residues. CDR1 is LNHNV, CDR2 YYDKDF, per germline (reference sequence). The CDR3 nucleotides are TGTGCCACCAGCAGAGATCGGAGGGACAATCAGCCCCAGCATTTT. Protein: CATSRDRRDNQPQHF.

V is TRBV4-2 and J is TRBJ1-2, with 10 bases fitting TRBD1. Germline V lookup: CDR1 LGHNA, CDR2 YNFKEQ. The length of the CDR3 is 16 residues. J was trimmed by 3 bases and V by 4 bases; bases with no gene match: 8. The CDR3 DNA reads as TGTGCCAGCAGCCCAAACACCGGGACAGGGGACTATGGCTACACCTTC. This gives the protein CASSPNTGTGDYGYTF.

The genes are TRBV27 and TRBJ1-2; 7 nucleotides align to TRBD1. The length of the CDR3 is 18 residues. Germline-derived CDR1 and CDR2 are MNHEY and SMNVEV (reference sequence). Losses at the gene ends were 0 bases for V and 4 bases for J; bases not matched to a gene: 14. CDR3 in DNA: TGTGCCAGCAGTTTATCGACTCTTTCGCTGAGGACAGGCTATGGCTACACCTTC. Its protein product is CASSLSTLSLRTGYGYTF.

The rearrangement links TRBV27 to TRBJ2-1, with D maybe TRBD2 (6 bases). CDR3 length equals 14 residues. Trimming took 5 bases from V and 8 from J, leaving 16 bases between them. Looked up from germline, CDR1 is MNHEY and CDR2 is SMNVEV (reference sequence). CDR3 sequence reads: CASSLGTAGHEQFF. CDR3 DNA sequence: TGTGCCAGCAGTCTCGGGACTGCCGGTCATGAGCAGTTCTTC.

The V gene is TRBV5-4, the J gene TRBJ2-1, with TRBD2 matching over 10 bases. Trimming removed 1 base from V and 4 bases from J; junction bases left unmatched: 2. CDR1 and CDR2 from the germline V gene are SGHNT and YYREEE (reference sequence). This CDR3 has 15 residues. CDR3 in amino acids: CASSLSSGGYNEQFF. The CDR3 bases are TGTGCCAGCAGCTTGTCTAGCGGGGGATACAATGAGCAGTTCTTC.

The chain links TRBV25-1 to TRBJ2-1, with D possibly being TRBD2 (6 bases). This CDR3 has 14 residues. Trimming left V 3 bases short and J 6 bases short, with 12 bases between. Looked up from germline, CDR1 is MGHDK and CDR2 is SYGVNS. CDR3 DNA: TGTGCCAGCAGTGATAGGAGGGAGGTCAATGAGCAGTTCTTC. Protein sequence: CASSDRREVNEQFF.

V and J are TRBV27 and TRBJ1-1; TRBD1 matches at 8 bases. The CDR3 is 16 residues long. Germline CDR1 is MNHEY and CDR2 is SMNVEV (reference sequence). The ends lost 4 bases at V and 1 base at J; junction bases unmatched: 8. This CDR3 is CASSSPEDRANTEAFF. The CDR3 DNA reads TGTGCCAGCAGTTCGCCGGAGGACAGGGCGAACACTGAAGCTTTCTTT.

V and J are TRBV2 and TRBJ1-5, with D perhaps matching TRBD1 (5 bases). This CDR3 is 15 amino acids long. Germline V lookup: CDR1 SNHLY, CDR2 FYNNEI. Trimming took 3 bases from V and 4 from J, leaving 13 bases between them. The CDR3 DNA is TGTGCCAGCAGTGAGGCGGGACTCCTTAATCAGCCCCAGCATTTT. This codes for CASSEAGLLNQPQHF. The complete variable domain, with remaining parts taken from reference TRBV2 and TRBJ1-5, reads EPEVTQTPSHQVTQMGQEVILRCVPISNHLYFYWYRQILGQKVEFLVSFYNNEISEKSEIFDDQFSVERPDGSNFTLKIRSTKLEDSAMYFCASSEAGLLNQPQHFGDGTRLSIL.

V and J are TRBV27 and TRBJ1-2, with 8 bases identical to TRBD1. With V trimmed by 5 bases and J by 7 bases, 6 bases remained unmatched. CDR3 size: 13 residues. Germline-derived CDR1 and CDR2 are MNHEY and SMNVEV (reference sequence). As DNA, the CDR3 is TGTGCCAGCAGTGCCGACAGGGGATCTGGCTACACCTTC. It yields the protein CASSADRGSGYTF.